Presented here are 26 T cell receptor beta chains from one specimen sequenced in a study of blood T cells in healthy people across ages. A sample-barcoded 5' primer and a J-beta primer mix were used in a second PCR of roughly 7 to 12 cycles. TCRdb fed the 5' RACE reads into MiXCR, producing one record per CDR3 protein. Of roughly 1,800,000 distinct CDR3 sequences listed, around half are singletons. Sequenced sample: blood. The receptors come from a middle-aged woman in good health.

This clonotype showed up just a few times. The CDR3 bases are TGCAGTGCTAGAGATACTAGCAGGGTCAATGAGCAGTTCTTC. Translation: CSARDTSRVNEQFF. This chain links TRBV20-1 with TRBJ2-1, with D perhaps matching TRBD2 (6 bases). In germline, CDR1 is DFQATT, CDR2 SNEGSKA (reference sequence). V lost 0 bases and J lost 6, with 12 bases in between. The CDR3 is 14 residues long.

The chain recombines TRBV20-1 with TRBJ1-6; D gene uncertain. V lost 0 bases and J 1 base, leaving 7 bases between the germline ends. The CDR3 sequence is 15 residues long. In germline, CDR1 is DFQATT, CDR2 SNEGSKA (reference sequence). CDR3 amino acids: CSAREGLSYNSPLHF. As DNA, the CDR3 is TGCAGTGCTAGAGAGGGCCTTTCCTATAATTCACCCCTCCACTTT.

The rearrangement joins TRBV7-9 to TRBJ2-1; maybe TRBD2 (6 bases). The length of the CDR3 is 13 residues. Germline assignment: CDR1 SEHNR and CDR2 FQNEAQ (reference sequence). Between the trimmed V and J ends, which lost 5 bases and 8 bases, there was a span of 13 bases. CDR3 nucleotides: TGTGCCAGCAGCCCGGAGGGTTTTCATGAGCAGTTCTTC. This sequence encodes CASSPEGFHEQFF.

There are a few counts of this clonotype. This chain joins TRBV5-1 and TRBJ2-1; D possibly corresponds to TRBD2 (6 bases). V lost 1 base to trimming and J lost 12 bases, with 11 bases between them. The CDR3 length is 12 residues. Germline CDR1 is SGHRS and CDR2 is YFSETQ. The CDR3 DNA follows: TGCGCCAGCAGCTTGAACGGGGAGGTGCAGTTCTTC. Translating it yields CASSLNGEVQFF.

The J gene is TRBJ1-2, the V gene TRBV6-5; 7 bases line up with TRBD1. Trimming cost V 2 bases and J 5 bases; bases outside gene matches: 2. The CDR3 covers 13 residues. Germline V gene lookup returns CDR1 MNHEY and CDR2 SVGAGI. The CDR3 nucleotides are TGTGCCAGCAGTTACACAGGGGAGTATGGCTACACCTTC. This translates into CASSYTGEYGYTF.

This clonotype was seen more than once but under ten times. An end of the junction does not agree with germline; a read error may underlie this. J is TRBJ2-1 and V is TRBV6-2 or TRBV6-3; D may match TRBD1 or TRBD2 (6 bases each). CDR1 and CDR2 from the germline V gene are MNHEY and SVGEGT. The CDR3 runs to 14 residues. The CDR3 reads CASTGWGAMNERFF. CDR3 in DNA: TGTGCCAGCACTGGGTGGGGGGCCATGAATGAGCGGTTCTTC.

V and J are TRBV7-2 and TRBJ1-2; unclear D gene. V was clipped by 1 base and J by 2 bases, with 11 bases between them. The germline gives CDR1 SGHTA, CDR2 FQGNSA. There are 15 residues in the CDR3. CDR3 sequence reads: CASSLEGTTNYGYTF. CDR3 sequence (DNA): TGTGCCAGCAGCTTAGAGGGAACTACCAACTATGGCTACACCTTC.

The rearrangement joins TRBV4-2 to TRBJ1-2, with 8 positions matching TRBD1. Germline lookup yields CDR1 LGHNA and CDR2 YNFKEQ. The length of the CDR3 is 14 residues. Germline trimming cut 3 bases from V and 6 bases from J; bases unmatched to any gene: 6. The CDR3, as DNA: TGTGCCAGCAGCCAGGGAGGACAGGGCCATGGCTACACCTTC. Protein sequence: CASSQGGQGHGYTF.

This chain joins TRBV6-6 and TRBJ2-1; D not certain. The CDR3 has 13 amino acids. Trimming cost V 7 bases and J 4 bases, with 11 bases left between them. The V gene's germline CDR1 is MNHNY and CDR2 SVGAGI (reference sequence). The CDR3 is CASNTDGYNEQFF. CDR3 in DNA: TGTGCCAGCAATACGGATGGGTACAATGAGCAGTTCTTC.

There are a few counts of this clonotype. J is TRBJ2-5 and V is TRBV20-1; a possible D gene is TRBD2 (6 bases). The CDR3 totals 13 residues. Trimming took off 3 bases at V and 2 bases at J, with 10 bases between the two ends. Germline V CDR1 and CDR2: DFQATT, SNEGSKA (reference sequence). The CDR3 DNA reads as TGCAGTGCTAGTCGGGGGAGTCAAGAGACCCAGTACTTC. It encodes CSASRGSQETQYF.

The chain employs TRBV29-1 and TRBJ2-5; 8 bases are a match to TRBD1. V lost 7 bases to trimming and J lost 4 bases; unmatched junction nucleotides: 5. The CDR3 consists of 12 residues. The germline gives CDR1 SQVTM, CDR2 ANQGSEA. CDR3 in DNA: TGCAGCGGGCGACAGGGGACAGAGACCCAGTACTTC. It specifies CSGRQGTETQYF.

The rearrangement joins TRBV11-2 to TRBJ2-7, with unresolved D. Germline V gene sequence: CDR1 SGHAT, CDR2 FQNNGV. Trimming took 3 bases from V and 9 from J, leaving 15 bases between them. The CDR3 covers 13 residues. The CDR3 reads CASSFRLGPGQYF. CDR3 DNA: TGTGCCAGCAGCTTCCGCTTAGGCCCCGGGCAGTACTTC.

The CDR3 coding sequence is TGTGCCAGCAGCGGACAGATACGAGAGACCCAGTACTTC. It specifies CASSGQIRETQYF. This rearrangement joins TRBV6-2 or TRBV6-3 to TRBJ2-5; the D gene is possibly TRBD1 (6 bases). Germline V gene sequence: CDR1 MNHEY, CDR2 SVGEGT. The CDR3 has 13 amino acids. Trimming removed 6 bases from V and 4 bases from J, with 12 bases in between.

The chain employs TRBV10-3 and TRBJ2-4, with D perhaps matching TRBD2 (6 bases). The J call may be in error: the DNA end matches TRBJ2-7 better. Germline V gene data show CDR1 as ENHRY and CDR2 as SYGVKD. The CDR3 length is 14 residues. CDR3 sequence (DNA): TGTGCCATCAGGGGTCAGGGAGGCTCCTACGAGCAGTACTTC. Its translation is CAIRGQGGSYEQYF.

This chain joins TRBV7-2 and TRBJ2-7; D gene unclear. The end of the DNA fits TRBJ2-5 better, so the J call may be wrong. The length of the CDR3 is 16 residues. Germline V gene data show CDR1 as SGHTA and CDR2 as FQGNSA. CDR3 coding DNA: TGTGCCAGCAGCGAATTAGGACCGTTCGGGTCCGAGACCCAGTACTTC. Translation: CASSELGPFGSETQYF.

The count of this clonotype is one. The chain has TRBV12-3 or TRBV12-4 and TRBJ1-2; 9 bases agree with TRBD1. The CDR3 has 14 residues. The J segment lost 7 bases and the V segment lost 7 bases, leaving 10 bases of the junction unmatched. CDR3 sequence: CASTTDRGYSGYTF. The CDR3 DNA sequence: TGTGCCAGCACGACGGACAGGGGTTATAGTGGCTACACCTTC.

V and J are TRBV6-5 and TRBJ1-2; 9 bases agree with TRBD1. The CDR3 totals 14 residues. The germline V gene has CDR1 MNHEY and CDR2 SVGAGI. V gave up 6 bases and J gave up 3 bases; unmatched junction bases: 5. CDR3 sequence (DNA): TGTGCCAGCAGAGCACAGGGGGCTGACTATGGCTACACCTTC. Protein product: CASRAQGADYGYTF.

This clonotype has a handful of counts. The chain combines TRBV20-1 with TRBJ2-5; possibly TRBD1 or TRBD2 for D (5 bases each). Gene TRBJ2-7 matches the end of the DNA better, so the J call may be wrong. The CDR3 totals 13 residues. Germline V lookup: CDR1 DFQATT, CDR2 SNEGSKA (reference sequence). The CDR3 here is CSARRPGTAEQYF. The CDR3 region has the DNA TGCAGTGCTAGACGGCCGGGGACGGCCGAGCAGTACTTC.

This clonotype was seen only a few times. V gene TRBV20-1 combines with J gene TRBJ2-7, with a tentative D call TRBD1 (5 bases). The CDR3 consists of 13 residues. V was pared by 5 bases and J by 0 bases, with 11 bases between. The germline V gene encodes CDR1 DFQATT and CDR2 SNEGSKA (reference sequence). CDR3 amino acids: CSARTLSSYEQYF. The CDR3 DNA follows: TGCAGTGCTCGGACATTGAGCTCCTACGAGCAGTACTTC.

The chain is built from TRBV28 and TRBJ1-1; possible D gene TRBD1, 5 bases. The germline V and J ends were trimmed by 6 bases and 3 bases, with 11 bases remaining between them. The CDR3 contains 13 residues. Looked up from germline, CDR1 is MDHEN and CDR2 is SYDVKM. The CDR3 DNA follows: TGTGCCAGCAGATCCGTGACAGACACTGAAGCTTTCTTT. Residues: CASRSVTDTEAFF.

This rearrangement joins TRBV5-1 to TRBJ2-5; weak D call: TRBD2 (5 bases). This CDR3 is built from 13 residues. V was clipped by 7 bases and J by 2 bases, with 12 bases between them. CDR1 is SGHRS and CDR2 is YFSETQ in the germline V gene. CDR3 coding DNA: TGCGCCAGCGGAAGGACTTCACAAGAGACCCAGTACTTC. As protein: CASGRTSQETQYF.

This clonotype has more than one count but fewer than ten. The chain has TRBV14 and TRBJ2-4; 10 nucleotides line up with TRBD2. The CDR3 sequence is 16 residues long. CDR1 and CDR2 from the germline V gene are SGHDN and FVKESK. The junction had 3 bases not matched to a gene; V was cut back by 4 bases and J by 0 bases. Here the CDR3 DNA reads TGTGCCAGCAGCCCACTAGCGGGGCTAGCCAAAAACATTCAGTACTTC. Its protein is CASSPLAGLAKNIQYF.

The chain joins TRBV20-1 to TRBJ1-2; D call uncertain. CDR3 length equals 13 residues. Germline V gives CDR1 DFQATT, CDR2 SNEGSKA (reference sequence). The V end was cut by 5 bases, the J end by 8 bases, with 18 bases between. The CDR3 spells CSAPLPGVGGYTF. In DNA form, the CDR3 reads TGCAGTGCTCCCCTCCCGGGAGTGGGGGGCTACACCTTC.

The rearrangement joins TRBV9 to TRBJ2-1, with TRBD2 as a possible D gene (6 bases). The V gene lost 0 bases and the J gene lost 5 bases, with 15 bases spanning the gap. Germline V gene data show CDR1 as SGDLS and CDR2 as YYNGEE. This CDR3 region has 16 residues. In DNA form, the CDR3 reads TGTGCCAGCAGCGTAGACCCCCGGGGGAGCGACAATGAGCAGTTCTTC. Protein product: CASSVDPRGSDNEQFF. Full variable domain (remainder filled in from reference TRBV9 and TRBJ2-1): DSGVTQTPKHLITATGQRVTLRCSPRSGDLSVYWYQQSLDQGLQFLIQYYNGEERAKGNILERFSAQQFPDLHSELNLSSLELGDSALYFCASSVDPRGSDNEQFFGPGTRLTVL.

The V and J genes are TRBV28 and TRBJ2-5; TRBD2 aligns across 8 bases. The CDR3 has 14 residues. Germline V gene lookup returns CDR1 MDHEN and CDR2 SYDVKM. V was pared by 8 bases and J by 4 bases, with 9 bases of the junction left unmatched. The CDR3 DNA reads TGTGCCAGCGAGGAGCGGGGGCCGTTAGAGACCCAGTACTTC. Its translation: CASEERGPLETQYF.

A few counts support this clonotype. The rearrangement joins TRBV20-1 to TRBJ2-6; D tentatively fits TRBD1 or TRBD2 (5 bases each). CDR1 and CDR2 (germline): DFQATT, SNEGSKA (reference sequence). CDR3 length equals 15 residues. V shed 3 bases and J shed 0 bases, with 9 bases lying between them. The CDR3: CSASSGASGANVLTF. DNA of the CDR3: TGCAGTGCTAGCTCCGGGGCCTCTGGGGCCAACGTCCTGACTTTC.